The T cell receptor beta chain under discussion was sequenced for a study of monozygotic twins with inflammatory bowel disease. Each CDR3 protein gets one entry in TCRdb, which reprocessed the 5' RACE reads and gives no DNA. Here the sample table reports 420,000 or so distinct CDR3 sequences. Germline CDR1 is MNHEY and CDR2 is SVGEGT. The CDR3 length is 14 residues. Sequenced sample: blood. This sequence originates from a human donor with ulcerative colitis or Crohn's disease, or a healthy co-twin of an affected twin (not recorded which). V usage is TRBV6-2 or TRBV6-3 and J usage is TRBJ2-1; the D call of TRBD2 rests on TCRdb alone, since no DNA is present to check it. CDR3 protein: CASSLAGVLNEQFF.